The next 17 T cell receptor beta chains were all read from a single sample in a study of blood T cells in healthy people across ages. Next came a second PCR, run for roughly 7 to 12 cycles, which used a sample-barcoded 5' primer along with a J-beta primer mix. TCRdb reprocessed the 5' RACE reads with MiXCR, giving one entry per CDR3 protein. The sample lists around 650,000 distinct CDR3 sequences; about 30% were seen once. Sample: blood. These receptors all come from a woman older than 75 in good health.

The table lists this clonotype with many counts. This CDR3 reads CASGGPYNEQFF. The CDR3 nucleotides read TGTGCCAGTGGTGGCCCTTACAATGAGCAGTTCTTC. The rearrangement joins TRBV6-5 to TRBJ2-1; D is uncertain. The CDR3 has 12 residues. V shed 9 bases and J shed 4 bases, with 10 bases lying between them. CDR1 and CDR2 from the germline V gene are MNHEY and SVGAGI.

As regards this clonotype: A junction end diverges from the germline sequence, so it may reflect a read error. This chain joins TRBV20-1 and TRBJ1-5; tentatively, D is TRBD1 (5 bases). The CDR3 is 14 amino acids. Looked up from germline, CDR1 is DFQATT and CDR2 is SNEGSKA (reference sequence). The CDR3 spells CNARAQGPTQPQHF. Here the CDR3 DNA reads TGCAATGCTAGAGCCCAGGGACCGACTCAGCCCCAGCATTTT.

This clonotype was counted ten times or more. CDR3 coding DNA: TGCGCCAGCAAAAGAACTAGCAGGGGGGAAGAGACCCAGTACTTC. It yields the protein CASKRTSRGEETQYF. The V call is TRBV5-1, the J call TRBJ2-5; possible D gene TRBD1, 7 bases. The CDR3 runs 15 residues. Trimming took off 6 bases at V and 3 bases at J, with 18 bases between the two ends. Germline CDR1 is SGHRS and CDR2 is YFSETQ.

The chain combines TRBV5-6 with TRBJ1-4; D is possibly TRBD1 (6 bases). Germline V gives CDR1 SGHDT, CDR2 YYEEEE. The V end lost 3 bases, the J end lost 7 bases, and 13 bases lay between the germline ends. This CDR3 has 14 residues. CDR3 protein: CASSSRGEGEKLFF. The CDR3 DNA reads as TGTGCCAGCAGCTCCAGGGGAGAGGGTGAAAAACTGTTTTTT. Combining the CDR3 with reference TRBV5-6 and TRBJ1-4 gives the whole variable domain DAGVTQSPTHLIKTRGQQVTLRCSPKSGHDTVSWYQQALGQGPQFIFQYYEEEERQRGNFPDRFSGHQFPNYSSELNVNALLLGDSALYLCASSSRGEGEKLFFGSGTQLSVL.

Concerning this clonotype itself: Possible read error: a much larger clone is one base away. This chain uses TRBV24-1 with TRBJ2-1; 8 nucleotides match TRBD2. The CDR3 covers 12 residues. V lost 5 bases and J lost 8; bases outside the gene matches: 1. CDR1 and CDR2 (germline): KGHDR, SFDVKD. The CDR3 DNA reads as TGTGCCACCAGTGCCGGGGGGGATGAGCAGTTCTTC. This codes for CATSAGGDEQFF.

This clonotype was recorded at least ten times. The chain couples TRBV4-2 to TRBJ1-2; D unclear. This CDR3 spans 13 amino acids. Deletions cut 2 bases from V and 4 bases from J, with 8 bases between. The germline gives CDR1 LGHNA, CDR2 YNFKEQ. DNA for the CDR3: TGTGCCAGCAGCCAAACAGATTCCTATGGCTACACCTTC. It yields the protein CASSQTDSYGYTF.

This clonotype was detected a few times. A much bigger clone sits one base away, suggesting this may be a read error. The chain is built from TRBV7-9 and TRBJ2-5; D may be TRBD1 or TRBD2 (6 bases each). This CDR3 is built from 12 residues. V was trimmed by 5 bases and J by 11 bases, leaving 15 bases between them. Germline assignment: CDR1 SEHNR and CDR2 FQNEAQ (reference sequence). The CDR3 loop reads CASSPHREEQYF. The DNA of the CDR3 is TGTGCCAGCAGCCCCCACAGGGAGGAGCAGTACTTC.

This clonotype was recorded many times. This chain links TRBV7-2 with TRBJ2-5; D unresolved. CDR3 length: 12 residues. The V and J ends lost 3 bases and 5 bases respectively, with 7 bases between them. From germline, CDR1 is SGHTA and CDR2 FQGNSA. CDR3 sequence reads: CASSFLGETQYF. CDR3 bases: TGTGCCAGCAGCTTTTTAGGGGAGACCCAGTACTTC.

This clonotype was seen ten or more times. The genes are TRBV6-6 and TRBJ2-5; D is ambiguous. The CDR3 covers 12 residues. V lost 0 bases, J lost 3 bases, and 2 bases lay in between. Germline V CDR1 and CDR2: MNHNY, SVGAGI (reference sequence). This CDR3 is CASSYSKETQYF. The CDR3 nucleotides read TGTGCCAGCAGTTACTCGAAAGAGACCCAGTACTTC.

This chain connects TRBV7-2 to TRBJ1-5; a weak D match, TRBD1 (5 bases). CDR1 SGHTA and CDR2 FQGNSA come from the germline V gene. The V end was cut by 1 base, the J end by 0 bases, with 10 bases between. The CDR3 sequence is 16 residues long. CDR3 residues: CASSLDGGGSNQPQHF. CDR3 nucleotides: TGTGCCAGCAGCTTAGATGGCGGGGGTAGCAATCAGCCCCAGCATTTT.

This clonotype occurred many times. The chain uses TRBV4-1 and TRBJ2-7, with TRBD1 identical over 10 bases. Germline CDR1 and CDR2: MGHRA and YSYEKL. V lost 1 base to trimming and J lost 2 bases; unmatched junction nucleotides: 5. This CDR3 spans 16 amino acids. For the CDR3, the DNA is TGCGCCAGCAGCCAAGTAGGGACAGGGGTACCCTACGAGCAGTACTTC. This gives the protein CASSQVGTGVPYEQYF.

The table lists this clonotype with many counts. V gene TRBV6-5 combines with J gene TRBJ1-1; maybe TRBD1 (5 bases). The CDR3 totals 14 residues. CDR1 is MNHEY and CDR2 is SVGAGI in the germline V gene. V lost 2 bases and J 1 base, leaving 8 bases between the germline ends. The CDR3 sequence: CASSYRGPNTEAFF. CDR3 DNA sequence: TGTGCCAGCAGTTACAGGGGCCCGAACACTGAAGCTTTCTTT.

This clonotype was seen repeatedly, ten times or more. The rearrangement joins TRBV20-1 to TRBJ2-1; 8 bases map to TRBD2. CDR1 DFQATT and CDR2 SNEGSKA come from the germline V gene (reference sequence). This CDR3 has 15 amino acids. The junction had 9 bases not matched to a gene; V was cut back by 1 base and J by 7 bases. CDR3 nucleotides: TGCAGTGCTAGAGCTGGAACGGGGGGGCAGAATGAGCAGTTCTTC. This gives the protein CSARAGTGGQNEQFF.

This clonotype has a count of ten or more. The CDR3, as DNA: TGTGCCAGCAGTTACGGCCGACGGGGATTCAACTATGGCTACACCTTC. Its protein is CASSYGRRGFNYGYTF. V and J are TRBV6-2 or TRBV6-3 and TRBJ1-2, with D uncertain. The CDR3 consists of 16 residues. V was trimmed by 2 bases and J by 2 bases, leaving 15 bases between them. CDR1 and CDR2 from the germline V gene are MNHEY and SVGEGT.

The rearrangement links TRBV28 to TRBJ2-3; 8 bases are shared with TRBD1. Germline trimming cut 4 bases from V and 4 bases from J; bases unmatched to any gene: 13. Germline values: CDR1 MDHEN, CDR2 SYDVKM. The CDR3 runs to 17 residues. The CDR3 loop reads CASSSFRGPFFADTQYF. In nucleotides, the CDR3 is TGTGCCAGCAGTTCATTCAGGGGGCCGTTTTTCGCAGATACGCAGTATTTT.

This clonotype was counted many times. V gene TRBV10-3 combines with J gene TRBJ2-7; no firm D call. The CDR3 is 16 residues long. Germline V gene sequence: CDR1 ENHRY, CDR2 SYGVKD. The ends were cut back, 6 bases at V and 4 bases at J, with 22 bases in the middle. The CDR3 bases are TGTGCCATCAGATCACCCGATTGGGCAGGCAAATACGAGCAGTACTTC. The encoded protein is CAIRSPDWAGKYEQYF.

In its sample, this clonotype was seen many times. The gene calls are TRBV15 and TRBJ2-7; 10 positions agree with TRBD1. After removal of 0 bases from V and 2 bases from J, the junction contained 4 bases not matched to a gene. This CDR3 region has 16 residues. CDR1 and CDR2 (germline): LNHNV, YYDKDF (reference sequence). CDR3 bases: TGTGCCACCAGCAGAGAGAGGACAGGGGGGCCCTACGAGCAGTACTTC. It codes for CATSRERTGGPYEQYF.